The 6 T cell receptor beta chains below come from one sample, sequenced in a study of T cell responses to AZD1222 COVID-19 vaccine. Method: immunoSEQ multiplex PCR; TCRdb's copy keeps in-frame clones and lacks some. The table shows roughly 81,000 clones, with over 75% occurring only once. The sequenced sample was peripheral blood, obtained on day 0 of AZD1222 vaccination. All receptors derive from an adult in good health.

V and J are TRBV5-8 and TRBJ2-7; 11 nucleotides align to TRBD2. Germline CDR1 SGHTS, CDR2 YDEGEE. V dropped 5 bases and J dropped 6; count of bases not matched to a gene: 10. The CDR3 extends over 15 amino acids. In DNA, the CDR3 is TGTGCCAGCAGACGTGGACTAGCGGGTTTCGCCGAGCAGTACTTC. This codes for CASRRGLAGFAEQYF.

The gene calls are TRBV6-5 and TRBJ1-1; maybe TRBD1 (5 bases). Germline CDR1 reads MNHEY; CDR2 reads SVGAGI. CDR3 length equals 15 residues. The V end was cut by 7 bases, the J end by 1 base, with 16 bases between. CDR3 amino acids: CASTEVGARNTEAFF. In DNA, the CDR3 is TGTGCCAGCACCGAGGTAGGGGCAAGGAACACTGAAGCTTTCTTT.

The chain links TRBV5-1 to TRBJ2-5, with D unresolved. V dropped 0 bases and J dropped 7 bases, with 19 bases sitting between them. There are 16 residues in the CDR3. The germline V gene has CDR1 SGHRS and CDR2 YFSETQ. This CDR3 is CASSLGLNQPLMTQYF. As DNA, the CDR3 is TGCGCCAGCAGCTTGGGGCTGAACCAGCCCCTTATGACCCAGTACTTC.

The chain employs TRBV7-8 and TRBJ2-1, with 7 bases that match TRBD2. CDR1 is SGHVS and CDR2 is FQNEAQ in the germline V gene. This CDR3 spans 15 amino acids. V was pared by 10 bases and J by 0 bases, with 9 bases of the junction left unmatched. DNA for the CDR3: TGTGCCACCACGAGCGGGATAAGCTCCTACAATGAGCAGTTCTTC. Amino acids: CATTSGISSYNEQFF.

The V gene is TRBV19, the J gene TRBJ2-1, with 11 bases identical to TRBD2. Trimming at V came to 0 bases and at J to 9 bases, leaving 1 base not matched to a gene. The CDR3 has 14 amino acids. Germline V lookup: CDR1 LNHDA, CDR2 SQIVND (reference sequence). The CDR3 reads CASSIDSGRGEQFF. CDR3 sequence (DNA): TGTGCCAGTAGTATAGATAGCGGGAGGGGTGAGCAGTTCTTC.

The J gene is TRBJ1-1, the V gene TRBV10-3; 9 bases fit TRBD1. V shed 3 bases and J 10 bases; nucleotides not matched to a gene: 12. This CDR3 comprises 15 residues. Germline V gives CDR1 ENHRY, CDR2 SYGVKD. For the CDR3, the DNA is TGTGCCATCAGTGACCCGGGACAGGGTAAAGGGGGAGCTTTCTTT. This sequence encodes CAISDPGQGKGGAFF.